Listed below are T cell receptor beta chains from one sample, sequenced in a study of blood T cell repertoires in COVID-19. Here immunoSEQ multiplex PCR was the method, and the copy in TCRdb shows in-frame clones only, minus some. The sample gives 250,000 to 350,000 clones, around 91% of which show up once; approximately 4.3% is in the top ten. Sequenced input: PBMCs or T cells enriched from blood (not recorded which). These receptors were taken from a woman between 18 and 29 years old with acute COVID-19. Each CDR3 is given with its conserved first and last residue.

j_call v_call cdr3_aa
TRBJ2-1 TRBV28 CASSPALAGVYNEQFF
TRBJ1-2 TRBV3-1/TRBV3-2 CASSQGRATNYGYTF
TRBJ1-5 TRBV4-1 CASSQDPGQGGQPQHF
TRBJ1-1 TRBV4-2 CASSLEGTGRVTEAFF
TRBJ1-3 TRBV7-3 CASSLGGATGNTIYF
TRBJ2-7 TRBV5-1 CASSPPTSGIAYEQYF
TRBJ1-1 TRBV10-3 CAISDTPLTGNTEAFF
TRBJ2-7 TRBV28 CASRPGGRQGVYEQYF
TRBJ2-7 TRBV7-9 CASRPGTGVYEQYF
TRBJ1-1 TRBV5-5 CASSLTDDTEAFF
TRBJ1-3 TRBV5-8 CASSPSGGNTIYF
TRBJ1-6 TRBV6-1 CASSDLQGSPLHF
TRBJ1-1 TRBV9 CASSEGTGVGKVEAFF
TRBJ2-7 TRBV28 CASTEGGREQYF
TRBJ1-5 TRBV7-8 CATPKGQGIVSNQPQHF
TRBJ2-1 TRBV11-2 CASSLDLVAGWNEQFF
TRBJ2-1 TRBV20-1 CSASPGTSGHNEQFF
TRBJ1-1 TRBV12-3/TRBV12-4 CASSLARNEAFF
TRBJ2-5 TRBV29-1 CSVEINRGEETQYF
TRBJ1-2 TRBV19 CASSMGTTNYGYTF
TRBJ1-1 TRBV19 CASSISDKANTEAFF
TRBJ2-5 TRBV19 CASRRSDQETQYF
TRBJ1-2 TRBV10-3 CAISEKGQANYGYTF
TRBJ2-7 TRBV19 CASSIRAGGHEQYF
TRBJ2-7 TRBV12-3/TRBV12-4 CASSLVQDDEQYF
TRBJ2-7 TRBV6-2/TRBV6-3 CASSWSGTSGTGQYF
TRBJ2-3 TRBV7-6 CASGAGTSDTQYF
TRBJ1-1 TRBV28 CASSFSLQGANTEAFF
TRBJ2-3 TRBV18 CASSPKEQALSTDTQYF
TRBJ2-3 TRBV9 CASSVSSSLSTDTQYF
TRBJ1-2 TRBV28 CASSSRDTVVYNYGYTF
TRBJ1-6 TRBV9 CASSVATSPSSLDSPLHF
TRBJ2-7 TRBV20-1 CSASDVIGLAYEQYF
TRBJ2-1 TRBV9 CASSQPGTSGPQGEQFF
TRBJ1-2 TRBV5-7 CASSLEAGGSGYTF
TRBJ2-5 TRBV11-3 CASSFEGGAQETQYF
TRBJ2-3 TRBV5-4 CASRLAGGRDTQYF